Given below is one T cell receptor (beta chain) in context. The data belong to a study of cytomegalovirus exposure and HLA in healthy donors. Primers: 60 Vbeta forward and 13 Jbeta reverse. Assay used: immunoSEQ multiplex PCR; TCRdb lists only in-frame clones, some missing. The sample includes approximately 60,000 clones, approximately 80% seen only once; the top ten take over 1.5%. Germline assignment: CDR1 SQVTM and CDR2 ANQGSEA. This CDR3 region has 14 residues. V lost 3 bases to trimming and J lost 2 bases, with 13 bases between them. The chain has TRBV29-1 and TRBJ2-5; TRBD2 might be the D (7 bases). Sequencing was done on a sample of PBMCs. This receptor was obtained from a man between 40 and 49 years old in good health and CMV-seronegative. The CDR3 DNA is TGCAGCGTTGATAGGGGGGGGATACAAGAGACCCAGTACTTC. The encoded protein is CSVDRGGIQETQYF.